These 26 T cell receptor beta chains came from one sample sequenced in a study of blood T cell repertoires in COVID-19. Profiling relied on immunoSEQ multiplex PCR, and the TCRdb table lists in-frame clones only, not all of them. This sample yields 75,000 to 95,000 clones, of which 88% are seen a single time; 2.9% belongs to the top ten. Sequencing input: peripheral blood. Receptors originate from a woman aged 80 or over with acute or convalescent COVID-19.

The chain is built from TRBV7-6 and TRBJ1-4, with 8 bases that match TRBD1. Germline trimming cut 1 base from V and 2 bases from J; bases unmatched to any gene: 6. Germline-derived CDR1 and CDR2 are SGHVS and FNYEAQ. The CDR3 runs to 17 residues. Here the CDR3 reads CASSLGRGHQTNEKLFF. CDR3 nucleotides: TGTGCCAGCAGCTTAGGCAGGGGGCATCAGACTAATGAAAAACTGTTTTTT. Together with reference TRBV7-6 and TRBJ1-4, the CDR3 gives the full variable domain: GAGVSQSPRYKVTKRGQDVALRCDPISGHVSLYWYRQALGQGPEFLTYFNYEAQQDKSGLPNDRFSAERPEGSISTLTIQRTEQRDSAMYRCASSLGRGHQTNEKLFFGSGTQLSVL.

This clone appeared once. This chain uses TRBV19 with TRBJ1-3, with D possibly matching TRBD1 (6 bases). Trimming removed 6 bases from V and 1 base from J, with 13 bases in between. Looked up from germline, CDR1 is LNHDA and CDR2 is SQIVND (reference sequence). The CDR3 spans 15 residues. CDR3 DNA sequence: TGTGCCAGTAGACCCGACAGGCCGTCTGGAAACACCATATATTTT. This encodes CASRPDRPSGNTIYF.

The chain recombines TRBV28 with TRBJ1-4; weak D call: TRBD1 (5 bases). This CDR3 has 12 amino acids. The V and J ends lost 7 bases and 7 bases respectively, with 10 bases between them. The germline gives CDR1 MDHEN, CDR2 SYDVKM. In DNA, the CDR3 is TGTGCCAGCACCCAAAGGGGTGAAAAACTGTTTTTT. This encodes CASTQRGEKLFF.

The chain has TRBV13 and TRBJ2-5; D is possibly TRBD1 (7 bases). The V end was cut by 8 bases, the J end by 2 bases, with 21 bases between. The CDR3 loop spans 16 amino acids. CDR1 and CDR2 from the germline V gene are PRHDT and FYEKMQ (reference sequence). The CDR3 DNA reads as TGTGCCAGCGAACTAACAGGGGAGGAGGGGCAAGAGACCCAGTACTTC. Encoded protein: CASELTGEEGQETQYF.

A single count supports this clone. The chain uses TRBV11-2 and TRBJ2-7; TRBD2 matches at 8 bases. The germline V gene encodes CDR1 SGHAT and CDR2 FQNNGV. The V gene end was trimmed by 2 bases and the J gene end by 0 bases; junction bases not matched to a gene: 6. The CDR3 is 16 amino acids. The CDR3 is CASSLRMAGGSYEQYF. The CDR3 DNA is TGTGCCAGCAGCTTAAGGATGGCGGGGGGCTCCTACGAGCAGTACTTC.

The rearrangement links TRBV27 to TRBJ1-3, with D possibly being TRBD1 (6 bases). CDR3 size: 15 residues. The V end lost 5 bases, the J end lost 4 bases, and 15 bases lay between the germline ends. Germline V gene data show CDR1 as MNHEY and CDR2 as SMNVEV (reference sequence). CDR3 in amino acids: CASSPRSTGGNTIYF. The CDR3 DNA reads TGTGCCAGCAGTCCACGATCGACAGGAGGAAACACCATATATTTT.

This chain connects TRBV11-1 to TRBJ1-3; D gene uncertain. In germline, CDR1 is SGHAT, CDR2 FQDESV (reference sequence). The CDR3 spans 14 residues. V was trimmed by 1 base and J by 1 base, leaving 5 bases between them. The CDR3: CASSLDRSGNTIYF. CDR3 DNA: TGTGCCAGCAGCTTAGACAGATCTGGAAACACCATATATTTT.

The chain is built from TRBV11-2 and TRBJ2-5; D is uncertain. The CDR3 sequence is 14 residues long. V was trimmed by 2 bases and J by 7 bases, leaving 14 bases between them. Per germline, CDR1 SGHAT and CDR2 FQNNGV. CDR3 sequence reads: CASSLPTSAGTQYF. For the CDR3, the DNA is TGTGCCAGCAGCTTACCAACTTCCGCCGGGACCCAGTACTTC.

V and J are TRBV28 and TRBJ1-1; 9 bases are shared with TRBD1. J lost 10 bases, V lost 5 bases, and 14 bases had no gene match. The CDR3 runs to 15 residues. Per germline, CDR1 MDHEN and CDR2 SYDVKM. CDR3 in DNA: TGTGCCAGCAGTGATACAGGGGGCGGGAGGTTATTAGCTTTCTTT. This gives the protein CASSDTGGGRLLAFF.

This clone appeared once. The chain links TRBV7-9 to TRBJ2-3, with a weak D call TRBD1 (5 bases). Looked up from germline, CDR1 is SEHNR and CDR2 is FQNEAQ (reference sequence). The CDR3 is 13 residues long. Trimming removed 1 base from V and 5 bases from J, with 7 bases in between. The CDR3 here is CASSLVGVDTQYF. In DNA form, the CDR3 reads TGTGCCAGCAGCTTAGTAGGGGTAGATACGCAGTATTTT.

The chain carries TRBV9 and TRBJ1-5; D may be TRBD1 (5 bases). The CDR3 length is 15 residues. Germline CDR1 reads SGDLS; CDR2 reads YYNGEE. V dropped 1 base and J dropped 5 bases, with 13 bases sitting between them. This CDR3 is CASSVNVGGDQPQHF. CDR3 sequence (DNA): TGTGCCAGCAGCGTAAACGTCGGAGGGGATCAGCCCCAGCATTTT.

This rearrangement joins TRBV7-8 to TRBJ1-3; 7 bases map to TRBD1. CDR1 is SGHVS, CDR2 FQNEAQ, per germline. V lost 1 base, J lost 0 bases, and 9 bases stayed unmatched. CDR3 length: 18 amino acids. The DNA of the CDR3 is TGTGCCAGCAGCTTAGATAGGACAGGTTTCCTCTCTGGAAACACCATATATTTT. Residues: CASSLDRTGFLSGNTIYF.

This clone was seen just once. This chain joins TRBV5-6 and TRBJ2-4, with 11 bases that match TRBD1. The J segment lost 5 bases and the V segment lost 0 bases, leaving 10 bases of the junction unmatched. The CDR3 consists of 18 residues. CDR1 and CDR2 (germline): SGHDT, YYEEEE. CDR3 residues: CASSLGDIWTGGQNIQYF. As DNA, the CDR3 is TGTGCCAGCAGCTTGGGGGATATATGGACAGGGGGCCAAAACATTCAGTACTTC.

This chain connects TRBV6-4 to TRBJ2-5; possibly TRBD2 for D (5 bases). V lost 0 bases and J lost 0, with 20 bases in between. This CDR3 region has 19 residues. The germline CDR1 and CDR2 sequences are MRHNA and SNTAGT. The CDR3 loop reads CASSDSWVRRGKDQETQYF. DNA of the CDR3: TGTGCCAGCAGTGACTCTTGGGTTCGTCGGGGAAAAGACCAAGAGACCCAGTACTTC.

The chain couples TRBV10-3 to TRBJ1-2; the match to TRBD1 covers 7 bases. V trimming: 2 bases; J trimming: 5 bases; junction bases outside the gene matches: 5. Germline V gives CDR1 ENHRY, CDR2 SYGVKD. The CDR3 length is 14 residues. The CDR3 loop reads CAISEDRDKYGYTF. The CDR3 DNA reads TGTGCCATCAGTGAGGACAGGGATAAGTATGGCTACACCTTC.

This clone was recorded only once. The CDR3 sequence is CAWSPGSDTQYF. CDR3 bases: TGTGCCTGGAGTCCGGGGTCAGATACGCAGTATTTT. The chain links TRBV30 to TRBJ2-3; D may be TRBD2 (5 bases). Trimming removed 2 bases at V and 4 bases at J, with 7 bases between. This CDR3 is built from 12 residues. Per germline, CDR1 GTSNPN and CDR2 SVGIG (reference sequence). Using reference TRBV30 and TRBJ2-3 for the parts outside the CDR3, the full variable domain is SQTIHQWPATLVQPVGSPLSLECTVEGTSNPNLYWYRQAAGRGLQLLFYSVGIGQISSEVPQNLSASRPQDRQFILSSKKLLLSDSGFYLCAWSPGSDTQYFGPGTRLTVL.

The J gene is TRBJ1-4, the V gene TRBV19, with D possibly being TRBD1 (6 bases). The CDR3 runs 14 residues. V was clipped by 6 bases and J by 0 bases, with 8 bases between them. Germline CDR1 is LNHDA and CDR2 is SQIVND (reference sequence). DNA for the CDR3: TGTGCCAGTAGGGACAGCACAACTAATGAAAAACTGTTTTTT. Translation: CASRDSTTNEKLFF. Using reference TRBV19 and TRBJ1-4 for the parts outside the CDR3, the full variable domain is DGGITQSPKYLFRKEGQNVTLSCEQNLNHDAMYWYRQDPGQGLRLIYYSQIVNDFQKGDIAEGYSVSREKKESFPLTVTSAQKNPTAFYLCASRDSTTNEKLFFGSGTQLSVL.

The rearrangement links TRBV14 to TRBJ1-1, with TRBD1 identical over 8 bases. Germline assignment: CDR1 SGHDN and CDR2 FVKESK. V lost 1 base to trimming and J lost 8 bases; unmatched junction nucleotides: 6. The CDR3 is 14 amino acids. The DNA of the CDR3 is TGTGCCAGCAGCCAAGCGGGCGGGACAGGCGAAGCTTTCTTT. Residues: CASSQAGGTGEAFF.

The chain is built from TRBV28 and TRBJ1-4; D may be TRBD1 (6 bases). This CDR3 has 15 amino acids. V shed 3 bases and J shed 5 bases, with 13 bases lying between them. CDR1 is MDHEN and CDR2 is SYDVKM in the germline V gene. The CDR3 DNA follows: TGTGCCAGCAGTTTTCTCCCCCAGGGGAATGAAAAACTGTTTTTT. This encodes CASSFLPQGNEKLFF.

The chain recombines TRBV7-9 with TRBJ1-2, with D possibly being TRBD1 (6 bases). CDR1 is SEHNR and CDR2 is FQNEAQ in the germline V gene (reference sequence). The CDR3 contains 14 residues. The ends were cut back, 6 bases at V and 6 bases at J, with 17 bases in the middle. CDR3 region: CASRSWDNTHGYTF. The CDR3, as DNA: TGTGCCAGCAGATCATGGGACAACACCCATGGCTACACCTTC. The full variable domain, completed using reference TRBV7-9 and TRBJ1-2, is DTGVSQNPRHKITKRGQNVTFRCDPISEHNRLYWYRQTLGQGPEFLTYFQNEAQLEKSRLLSDRFSAERPKGSFSTLEIQRTEQGDSAMYLCASRSWDNTHGYTFGSGTRLTVV.

The chain is built from TRBV12-3 or TRBV12-4 and TRBJ2-1, with a possible D match to TRBD2 (6 bases). V was trimmed by 8 bases and J by 9 bases, leaving 11 bases between them. This CDR3 is 11 amino acids long. CDR3 sequence: CASSGVGEQFF. CDR3 DNA sequence: TGTGCCAGCTCGGGGGTCGGTGAGCAGTTCTTC.

The rearrangement uses TRBV7-9 and TRBJ2-3; tentative D call: TRBD1 (5 bases). CDR1 SEHNR and CDR2 FQNEAQ come from the germline V gene (reference sequence). Trimming pared 10 bases from V and 6 bases from J, leaving 17 bases between. The length of the CDR3 is 13 residues. Here the CDR3 reads CATEAGPRDTQYF. The CDR3, as DNA: TGTGCCACCGAGGCAGGGCCGAGGGATACGCAGTATTTT.

The V gene is TRBV28, the J gene TRBJ1-2; D not resolved. Trimming stripped 2 bases from V and 6 bases from J, with 13 bases between. The CDR3 has 14 amino acids. Germline values: CDR1 MDHEN, CDR2 SYDVKM. In DNA, the CDR3 is TGTGCCAGCAGTTTACCCCATAGCGGGGATGGCTACACCTTC. Translated: CASSLPHSGDGYTF.

Concerning this clone itself: Other DNA sequences in this specimen translate into the identical CDR3. This chain joins TRBV30 and TRBJ1-1, with D tentatively TRBD1 (5 bases). This CDR3 is 17 amino acids long. V lost 0 bases and J 0 bases, leaving 17 bases between the germline ends. Per germline, CDR1 GTSNPN and CDR2 SVGIG (reference sequence). The CDR3 DNA is TGTGCCTGGAGTGTACGGGGCGGGCGGGGGATGAACACTGAAGCTTTCTTT. Protein: CAWSVRGGRGMNTEAFF.

V is TRBV2 and J is TRBJ2-1; D uncertain. This CDR3 comprises 13 residues. The germline V and J ends were trimmed by 4 bases and 5 bases, with 9 bases remaining between them. Germline lookup yields CDR1 SNHLY and CDR2 FYNNEI. The CDR3 nucleotides read TGTGCCAGCAGTGCCCGACAAGACAATGAGCAGTTCTTC. Its translation is CASSARQDNEQFF. The entire variable domain, with the rest obtained from reference TRBV2 and TRBJ2-1, is as follows: EPEVTQTPSHQVTQMGQEVILRCVPISNHLYFYWYRQILGQKVEFLVSFYNNEISEKSEIFDDQFSVERPDGSNFTLKIRSTKLEDSAMYFCASSARQDNEQFFGPGTRLTVL.

V usage is TRBV5-1 and J usage is TRBJ1-3; a weak D match, TRBD1 (6 bases). Germline CDR1 reads SGHRS; CDR2 reads YFSETQ. Trimming took 3 bases from V and 2 from J, leaving 9 bases between them. The CDR3 totals 14 residues. The CDR3 loop reads CASSSTGTGNTIYF. The CDR3 DNA reads as TGCGCCAGCAGCTCCACAGGGACTGGAAACACCATATATTTT.